This TCR beta chain was found in a study of blood T cells in healthy people across ages. General study findings and limits: More naive CD4+ cells and higher diversity marked long-lived donors relative to aged donors.

Of note for this clonotype: Its antigen is undetermined.

This CDR3 spans 16 amino acids. V was clipped by 4 bases and J by 4 bases; unmatched bases: 9. Germline CDR1 reads LGHDT; CDR2 reads YNNKEL (reference sequence). For the second PCR, which ran for 7 to 11 cycles, a sample-barcoded 5' primer and a J-beta primer mix were used. Using its own MiXCR run on the 5' RACE reads, TCRdb lists one record per CDR3 protein. Of about 640,000 distinct CDR3 sequences listed, around three fifths were seen once; the top ten hold roughly 34%. Each sample had at least 6 million PBMCs isolated. Total RNA was isolated from each sample in quantities of at least 5.5 micrograms.

Sequencing was performed on blood. The origin of this receptor is a man between 60 and 75 years old in good health. The J gene is TRBJ2-3, the V gene TRBV3-1, with 9 bases identical to TRBD2. The CDR3 DNA reads TGTGCCAGCAGCCCACAAGCGGGGGGCTCCGCAGATACGCAGTATTTT. It yields the protein CASSPQAGGSADTQYF.